The clone carrying this TCR beta chain was recorded a few times. No antigen is known for it. TCR beta CDR3 sequences were amplified from RNA transcripts. The TCR CDR3 first-round RT-PCR relied on the HTBI primer set. TCRdb reanalysed the multiplex PCR reads using MiXCR and keeps one entry per CDR3 protein. The data contain about 500,000 distinct CDR3 sequences, around 50% of them singletons. The data were taken from a study of T cells in Graves' hyperthyroidism and ophthalmopathy. Points from the study as a whole: Expanded thyroid clonotypes (above 0.001) were mostly also found in blood. From stable hyperthyroidism, ophthalmopathy was separated by a 13 V-J model.

V was trimmed by 1 base and J by 2 bases, leaving 12 bases between them. CDR3 length equals 14 residues. Germline assignment: CDR1 DFQATT and CDR2 SNEGSKA (reference sequence). Clinicians diagnosed patients from clinical symptoms, serum thyroxine and TRAb, thyroid ultrasound and orbital computed tomography. The chain employs TRBV20-1 and TRBJ2-7, with TRBD2 as a possible D gene (6 bases). The material sequenced was peripheral blood or thyroid tissue (not recorded which). The clonotype was recovered from an adult woman with Graves' disease, either hyperthyroidism or ophthalmopathy (not recorded which). The CDR3 DNA is TGCAGTGCTAGAGCTCGAACTAGCCCCTACGAGCAGTACTTC. It specifies CSARARTSPYEQYF.